This T cell receptor beta chain was sequenced in a study of shared clonotypes between healthy human individuals. General observations from the study: Compared with clonotypes that all four donors shared, non-shared clonotypes had lower generation probabilities. Naive subsets generally exceeded memory subsets in estimated richness.

The protocol was immunoSEQ multiplex PCR, while the TCRdb copy is restricted to in-frame clones and leaves out a portion. The sample yields a few million clones, approximately 94% seen once. Trimming stripped 5 bases from V and 0 bases from J, with 8 bases between. The CDR3 loop spans 14 amino acids. Germline V gives CDR1 MNHNY, CDR2 SVGAGI (reference sequence). As for this clone: The antigen remains undetermined.

The TCR was taken from a man aged 18 to 30 in good health. The chain recombines TRBV6-6 with TRBJ1-3; D is uncertain. Sequenced sample: naive CD4+ T cells sorted from blood. Subset indicated: CD45RA+ positively selected. Here the CDR3 DNA reads TGTGCCAGCAGTAATCTTAGCTCTGGAAACACCATATATTTT. It specifies CASSNLSSGNTIYF.